Listed here is a single T cell receptor beta chain. This clonotype was detected ten times or more. The antigen it binds to is not known. Relative to the germline gene, one junction end is altered; a read error may explain this. The data are from a study of T cell repertoires in cytomegalovirus infection (dated by TCRdb to about 2019). Study-wide context: The HLA type of each donor mattered for the analysis, because public TCR beta signatures pointed to carriage of CMV infection along with the matching HLA type.

CDR1 is given as SGHVS and CDR2 as FQNEAQ, both from the germline V gene. Its CDR3 holds 15 amino acids, cysteine through phenylalanine. Solely the CDR3 DNA is kept, with 45 bases framed from the first base. Overall results and qualifications from the work: The ex vivo response was dominated by HLA-C-restricted CMV-specific TCR beta clonotypes, which also provided the single most frequent clonotype in two of eight donors. In both this cohort and an independent roughly 400-donor cohort, the cumulative frequency of public TCR beta family members distinguished carriers of CMV infection plus the relevant HLA type.

TCRdb names Illumina HiSeq 1500 as the instrument used. TCRdb reanalyzed the raw reads on its own, using fastp at Q25 for trimming and MiXCR for clone calling, and kept in-frame beta chains. Each CDR3 protein appears once, grouped with its most common genes and DNA. The sample table shows some 350,000 distinct CDR3 sequences, and 15% to 20% are seen once. Around 9.3% of the sample is in the top ten clones. The sequence was obtained from a human donor in good health (CMV status not recorded). Some clones in this sample may be carry-over from other donors' samples. The sample was PBMCs. In this chain, TRBV7-8 is recombined with TRBJ1-2, and perhaps TRBD1 as D gene, on 5 matching bases. The CDR3 region has the sequence CASSPRDGSFYSYTF. The sequence in DNA is TGTGCCAGCAGCCCCCGGGACGGCAGCTTCTATAGCTACACCTTC.